This T cell receptor (beta chain) appears in the sequencing data of a study of T cells in Graves' hyperthyroidism and ophthalmopathy (dated by TCRdb to between 2018 and 2021). For the wider study: Peripheral blood was sampled at the time of initial diagnosis, prior to any treatment. A discovery cohort of about a hundred patients, about 40 with Graves' ophthalmopathy and approximately 60 with stable Graves' hyperthyroidism, was used to find distinguishing TCR V-J signatures. An independent validation cohort of around 19 hyperthyroidism patients and about 16 patients who later progressed to ophthalmopathy tested prospective prediction of ophthalmopathy. The 100 discovery patients were randomly divided into training and test sets at a 7:3 ratio. In several Graves' hyperthyroidism patients, the study also compared T-cell repertoires from thyroid tissue with T-cell repertoires from blood. After sampling, hyperthyroidism patients received methimazole starting at 30 mg daily, and ophthalmopathy patients received high-dose intravenous methylprednisolone. The paper describes TCR Vbeta CDR3 sequencing of fewer than 150 peripheral blood samples, made up of about 40 ophthalmopathy patients, over 70 hyperthyroidism patients and roughly 17 progressor patients. What the authors observed across the whole study: In validation, the model predicted progression to ophthalmopathy with 55% to 71% sensitivity and 72.22% specificity, a median of 6.5 months before onset. Sample size was not statistically predetermined, and investigators were not blinded to group allocation. Most expanded thyroid clonotypes (frequency above 0.001) were also found in blood, which suggests that blood repertoires may mirror thyroid immune responses. A 13 V-J signature model separated ophthalmopathy from stable hyperthyroidism, with roughly 88% sensitivity and about 81% specificity in cross-validation and 80%/75% in testing.

As concerns this clonotype: Its antigen target is currently unknown. Qualities for individual bases were not recorded, and no much larger clone is one base off.

A patient counted as having stable Graves' hyperthyroidism if no progression to ophthalmopathy occurred over 18 months of follow-up. The hyperthyroidism patients were between 18 and 65 years old and newly diagnosed, with a disease duration of less than 2 months. The study excluded patients with uncontrolled infections, other autoimmune diseases, pregnancy or lactation. Clinical symptoms, serum thyroxine and TRAb, thyroid ultrasound, and orbital computed tomography formed the basis for the diagnoses. PBMCs were isolated from roughly 10 ml of fresh peripheral blood by Ficoll-Paque density gradient centrifugation. Trizol reagent was used to extract total RNA, and RNA quality was then checked on an Agilent 2100 Bioanalyzer. The TCR beta CDR3 regions were amplified from the RNA transcripts. The first round of RT-PCR for the TCR CDR3 was performed with the HTBI primer set and the Qiagen OneStep RT-PCR kit. The libraries were constructed in a second round of multiplex PCR and then size-selected and purified. The libraries were sequenced on an Illumina HiSeq2000 using paired-end 100 bp reads. For the original study's pipeline: SOAPnuke was used to process the raw data, removing reads that contained adapters or uncalled bases, had a mean Phred below 15, or lacked an exact match to the constant primer or identifier. COPE v1.2.5 was used to merge high-quality paired reads, and clonotypes were defined as unique nucleotide sequences. Clonotypes were aligned to IMGT TRBV, TRBD and TRBJ reference segments using MiTCR v1.1. The analysis included only V-J combinations with a frequency above 0.0001, which together covered about 99% of the repertoires. A TCS score was defined as the ratio of F50 (clonal expansion) to E x V (chaos), with BLOSUM62-based TCRdist applied between CDR3 peptides within each V-J. Welch's t-statistics and random forest reduced 500 to 650 V-J features to around 14, which were used in a naive Bayes classifier (R e1071). TCRdb reran the public reads through fastp at Q25 and MiXCR, keeping productive beta chains. Each entry is one CDR3 protein sequence, shown with its most common DNA and genes. What appears here as the V and J calls and clone size reflects TCRdb's work, not the paper's. The sample contains a few hundred thousand distinct CDR3 sequences, under 15% of them found a single time. The ten largest make up 9.2% of the sample.

The sequencing input was blood. This TCR derives from a woman aged 18-29 years with Graves' hyperthyroidism.

The CDR3 amino acid sequence is: CSAAGVAGLGVETQYF. In nucleotides, the sequence is TGCAGTGCGGCCGGGGTGGCAGGTCTGGGGGTGGAGACCCAGTACTTC. The sequence joins TRBV20-1 to TRBJ2-5; the D gene is perhaps TRBD1 or TRBD2, as each covers 5 bases. Looking up the germline V gene (reference sequence) yields CDR1 DFQATT and CDR2 SNEGSKA. Trimming removed 6 bases from V and 5 bases from J, leaving 25 bases between the germline ends. Reading from cysteine to phenylalanine, the CDR3 counts 16 amino acids. Of all the DNA, just the CDR3 is kept, 48 bases in frame from base 1.